Sequencing of this T cell receptor (beta chain) was carried out in a study of OX40 agonist ivuxolimab in advanced cancers. Study summary: While on treatment, patients had intravenous ivuxolimab at 0.01 to 10 mg/kg every 2 weeks. Enrolled patients in dose escalation had cancers that were hepatocellular carcinoma, melanoma, renal cell or head and neck cancer. Around 40% of patients had received prior checkpoint inhibitor therapy.

The CDR3 is made up of 13 amino acids. Trimming removed 2 bases from V and 1 base from J, with 6 bases in between. Germline V gives CDR1 SGHDT, CDR2 YYEEEE. Generated by immunoSEQ multiplex PCR, the TCRdb table keeps only in-frame clones and is missing some. The sample holds about 19,000 clones, about 88% seen once. The TCR originated in an adult with an advanced solid tumor such as melanoma, head and neck, liver or kidney cancer. The sequencing used CD4+ or CD8+ T cells sorted from blood, collected in a trial of the OX40 agonist ivuxolimab. This chain uses TRBV5-6 with TRBJ1-1; D may be TRBD1 (5 bases). CDR3 protein: CASSFRANTEAFF. In nucleotides, the CDR3 is TGTGCCAGCAGCTTCAGGGCGAACACTGAAGCTTTCTTT. The entire variable domain, with the rest obtained from reference TRBV5-6 and TRBJ1-1, is as follows: DAGVTQSPTHLIKTRGQQVTLRCSPKSGHDTVSWYQQALGQGPQFIFQYYEEEERQRGNFPDRFSGHQFPNYSSELNVNALLLGDSALYLCASSFRANTEAFFGQGTRLTVV.